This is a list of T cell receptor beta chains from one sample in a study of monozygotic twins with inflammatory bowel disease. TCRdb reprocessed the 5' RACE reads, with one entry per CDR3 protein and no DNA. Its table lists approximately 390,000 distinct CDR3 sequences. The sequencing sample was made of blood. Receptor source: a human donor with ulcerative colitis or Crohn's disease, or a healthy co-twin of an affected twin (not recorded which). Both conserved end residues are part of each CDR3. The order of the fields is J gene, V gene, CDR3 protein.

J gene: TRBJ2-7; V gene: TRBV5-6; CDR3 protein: CASIRGTEQYF
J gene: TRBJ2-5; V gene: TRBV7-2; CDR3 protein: CASSIAETQYF
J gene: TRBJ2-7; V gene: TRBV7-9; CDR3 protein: CASSPWRGTSPYEQYF
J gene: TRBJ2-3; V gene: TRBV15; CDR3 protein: CATSPGLAGVTQYF
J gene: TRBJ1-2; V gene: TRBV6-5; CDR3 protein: CASSYEYRQGGGYTF
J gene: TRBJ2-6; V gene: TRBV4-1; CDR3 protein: CASSQLWGQTGANVLTF
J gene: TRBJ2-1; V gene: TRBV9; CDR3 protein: CASSVDGGGGAPSYNEQFF
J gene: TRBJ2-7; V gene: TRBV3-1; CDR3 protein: CASSHPPLIGVQYF
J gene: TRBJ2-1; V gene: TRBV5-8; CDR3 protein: CASSLGTSGVDNEQFF
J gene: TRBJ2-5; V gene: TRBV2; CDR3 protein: CASISDRVETQYF
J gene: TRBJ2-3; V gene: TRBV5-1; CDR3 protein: CASSLDGGSTDTQYF
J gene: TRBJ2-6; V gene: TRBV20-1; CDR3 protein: CSAQRGANSGANVLTF
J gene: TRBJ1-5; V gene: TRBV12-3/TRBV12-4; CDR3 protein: CASSFGDRANQPQHF
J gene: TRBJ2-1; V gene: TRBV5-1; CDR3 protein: CASSSPGQGNEQFF
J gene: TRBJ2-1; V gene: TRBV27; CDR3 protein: CASSPGLAGLNEQFF
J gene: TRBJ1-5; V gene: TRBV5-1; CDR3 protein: CASSLRTGAQPQHF
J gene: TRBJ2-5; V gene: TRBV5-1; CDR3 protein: CASSLFGSGMSQYF
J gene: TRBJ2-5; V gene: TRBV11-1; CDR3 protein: CASSRTAGTSGFQETQYF
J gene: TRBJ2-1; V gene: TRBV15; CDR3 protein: CAASTGTSHHYNEQFF
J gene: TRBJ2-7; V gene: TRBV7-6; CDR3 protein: CASSPLHTGPPYEQYF
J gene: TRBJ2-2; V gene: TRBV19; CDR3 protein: CASSWTSGGEGGELFF
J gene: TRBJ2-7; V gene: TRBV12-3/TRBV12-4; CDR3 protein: CASSFRLGIYEQYF
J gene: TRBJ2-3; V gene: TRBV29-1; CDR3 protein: CSVDHISGSGSDTQYF
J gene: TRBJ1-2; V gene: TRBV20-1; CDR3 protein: CSASTTGVYGYTF
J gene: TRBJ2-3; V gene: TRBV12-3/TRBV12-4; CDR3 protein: CASGGNTDTQYF
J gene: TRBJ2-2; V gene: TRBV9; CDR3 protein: CASSVNPRGPISVTGELFF
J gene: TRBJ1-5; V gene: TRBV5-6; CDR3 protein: CASSLTFGGQGSNQPQHF
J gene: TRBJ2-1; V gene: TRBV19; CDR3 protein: CASARGVAGPNEQFF
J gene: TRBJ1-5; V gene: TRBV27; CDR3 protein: CASSPGQGVIGQPQHF
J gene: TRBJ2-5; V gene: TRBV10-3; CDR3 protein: CAISRGLAGTGVQETQYF
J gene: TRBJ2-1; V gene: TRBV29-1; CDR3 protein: CSVEGLAGGPYNEQFF
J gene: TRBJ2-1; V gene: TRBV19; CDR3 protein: CASTTGGVSYNEQFF
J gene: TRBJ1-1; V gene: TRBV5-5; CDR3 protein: CASSLGLSPRGTEAFF
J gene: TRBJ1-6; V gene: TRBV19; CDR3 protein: CASSTTGGGLKSPLHF
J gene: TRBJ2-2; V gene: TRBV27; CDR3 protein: CASSLGGKAGELFF
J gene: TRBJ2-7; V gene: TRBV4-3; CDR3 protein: CASSQVVEGAGSYEQYF
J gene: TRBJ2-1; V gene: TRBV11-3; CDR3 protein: CASGQGSYNEQFF
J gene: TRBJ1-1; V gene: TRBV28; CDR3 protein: CASIVGTEAFF
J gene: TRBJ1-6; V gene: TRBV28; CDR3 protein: CASEGRSGSPLHF
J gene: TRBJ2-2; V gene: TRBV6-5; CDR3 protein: CASSYRTGELFF
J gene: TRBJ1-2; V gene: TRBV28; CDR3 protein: CASSLGREVVGYTF
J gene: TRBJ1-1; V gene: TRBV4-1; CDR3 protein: CASSQEGGNTEAFF
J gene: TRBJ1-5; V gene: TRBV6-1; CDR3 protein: CASTRDRASNQPQHF
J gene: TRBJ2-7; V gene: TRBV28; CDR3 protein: CASSLVRRTVSYEQYF
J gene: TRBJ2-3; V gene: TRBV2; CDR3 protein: CASSDPSGGDTPSTDTQYF
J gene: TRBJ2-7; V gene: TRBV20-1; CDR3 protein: CSAKRGTSAWGLEQYF
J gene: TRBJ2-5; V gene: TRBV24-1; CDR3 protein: CATSDLGGALETQYF
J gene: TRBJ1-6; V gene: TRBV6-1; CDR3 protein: CASSLGIYEESPLHF
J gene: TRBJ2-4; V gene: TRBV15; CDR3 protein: CATSRARGAGNIQYF
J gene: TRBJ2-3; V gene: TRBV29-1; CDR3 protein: CSVGQGSTDTQYF
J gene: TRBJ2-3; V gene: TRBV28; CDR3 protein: CASSLFRLGPDTQYF
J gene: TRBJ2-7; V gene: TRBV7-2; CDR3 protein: CASSLVSSGSYEQYF
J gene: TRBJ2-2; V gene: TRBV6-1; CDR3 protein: CASREPGELFF